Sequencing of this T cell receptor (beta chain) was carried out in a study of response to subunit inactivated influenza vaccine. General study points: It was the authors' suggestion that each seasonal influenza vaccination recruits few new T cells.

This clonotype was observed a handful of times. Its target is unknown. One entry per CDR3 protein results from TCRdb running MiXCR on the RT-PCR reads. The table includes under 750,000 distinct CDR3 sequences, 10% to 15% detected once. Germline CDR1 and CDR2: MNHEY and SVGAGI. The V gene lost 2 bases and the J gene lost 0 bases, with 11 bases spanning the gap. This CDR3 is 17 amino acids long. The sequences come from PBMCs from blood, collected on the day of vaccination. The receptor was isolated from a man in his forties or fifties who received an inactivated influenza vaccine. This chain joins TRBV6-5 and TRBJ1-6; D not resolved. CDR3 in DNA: TGTGCCAGCAGTTACCATCCAGCCAGCTCCTATAATTCACCCCTCCACTTT. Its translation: CASSYHPASSYNSPLHF.